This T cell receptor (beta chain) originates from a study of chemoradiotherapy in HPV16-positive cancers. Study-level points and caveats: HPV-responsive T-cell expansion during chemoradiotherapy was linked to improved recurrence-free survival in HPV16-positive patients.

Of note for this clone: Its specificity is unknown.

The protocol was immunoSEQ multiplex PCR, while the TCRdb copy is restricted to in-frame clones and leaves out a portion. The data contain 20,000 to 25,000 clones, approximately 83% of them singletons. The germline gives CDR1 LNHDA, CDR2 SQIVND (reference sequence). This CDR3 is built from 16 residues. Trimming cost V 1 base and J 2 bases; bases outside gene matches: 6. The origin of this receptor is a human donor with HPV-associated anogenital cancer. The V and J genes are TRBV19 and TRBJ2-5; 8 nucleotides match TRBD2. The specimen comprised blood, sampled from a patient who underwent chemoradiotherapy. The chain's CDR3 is CASSIGPSGYQETQYF. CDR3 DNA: TGTGCCAGTAGTATAGGCCCTAGCGGGTATCAAGAGACCCAGTACTTC.